This T cell receptor (beta chain) came from a study of identical twins. Between the trimmed V and J ends, which lost 4 bases and 6 bases, there was a span of 13 bases. CDR3 size: 13 residues. Looked up from germline, CDR1 is MNHNS and CDR2 is SASEGT. MiXCR, run by TCRdb on the 5' RACE reads, gives a single entry per CDR3 protein. The repertoire includes approximately 220,000 distinct CDR3 sequences, 7.5% of them detected once, and around 2.1% sits in the top ten. This sample was also put to use in a study of yellow fever vaccine responses in identical twins.

This sequence was found in a young woman in good health. This chain links TRBV6-1 with TRBJ2-7; D remains ambiguous. Sequenced sample: memory (CD45RO+) T cells sorted from blood. In nucleotides, the CDR3 is TGTGCCAGCAGTGTAGATAGGCTTCGCGAGCAGTACTTC. This translates into CASSVDRLREQYF.